Listed below are T cell receptor beta chains from one sample, sequenced in a study of blood T cell repertoires in COVID-19. The assay was immunoSEQ multiplex PCR, and TCRdb's table has in-frame clones only and misses some. The sample holds about 43,000 clones, almost 85% seen once. Sequenced input: peripheral blood. The receptors here all came from a woman aged 60 to 75 with acute or convalescent COVID-19. CDR3s include the opening cysteine and the closing phenylalanine or tryptophan.

>TRBJ1-2|13|TRBV3-1/TRBV3-2
CASSLEQGYGYTF
>TRBJ1-2|11|TRBV29-1
CSADLNYGYTF
>TRBJ2-7|15|TRBV7-8
CASSLLAGGLDEQYF
>TRBJ1-1|13|TRBV6-4
CASSAAGGTEAFF
>TRBJ1-5|14|TRBV5-8
CASSTGQGLQPQHF
>TRBJ1-2|12|TRBV2
CASSDGQDGYTF
>TRBJ1-4|14|TRBV6-1
CASSDRDRDEKLFF
>TRBJ1-3|13|TRBV29-1
CSGTGQSGNTIYF
>TRBJ1-2|14|TRBV3-1/TRBV3-2
CASSPSGKNYGYTF
>TRBJ2-4|13|TRBV4-1
CASSQVEGNIQYF
>TRBJ2-3|19|TRBV4-1
CASSQDSPGLAGGTDTQYF
>TRBJ1-5|15|TRBV2
CASRDKGSSNQPQHF
>TRBJ1-6|14|TRBV7-3
CASSQETGNSPLHF
>TRBJ2-3|15|TRBV29-1
CSVLMEGASTDTQYF
>TRBJ2-3|14|TRBV10-3
CAISEPTSTDTQYF
>TRBJ1-1|16|TRBV27
CASSTTQLPSWSEAFF
>TRBJ1-1|14|TRBV27
CASSLVGQVTEAFF
>TRBJ2-7|14|TRBV11-2
CASSSGVPSYEQYF
>TRBJ2-7|15|TRBV5-1
CASRTAGGWSYEQYF
>TRBJ2-1|14|TRBV27
CASNLAGEYNEQFF
>TRBJ2-7|15|TRBV5-6
CASSPEMGRSYEQYF
>TRBJ2-2|14|TRBV7-2
CASTETGDTGELFF
>TRBJ2-1|14|TRBV14
CASSQVRGMGEQFF
>TRBJ1-1|12|TRBV6-1
CASSESGGEAFF
>TRBJ2-2|17|TRBV10-1
CASSPSTVTPNTGELFF
>TRBJ1-6|16|TRBV6-5
CASSYSTLLVNSPLHF
>TRBJ2-6|17|TRBV11-2
CASSASPPGAGANVLTF
>TRBJ2-3|18|TRBV10-3
CAISESNEVGGPTDTQYF
>TRBJ1-2|12|TRBV9
CASRGSGGGYTF
>TRBJ1-1|12|TRBV6-5
CASRNSVTEAFF
>TRBJ1-1|13|TRBV10-1
CASRKDRGTEAFF
>TRBJ1-1|14|TRBV5-1
CASSLYSRDSEAFF
>TRBJ2-2|16|TRBV7-8
CASSLIKRGNTGELFF
>TRBJ2-7|15|TRBV6-5
CASSYPGLAGDEQYF
>TRBJ1-6|14|TRBV3-1/TRBV3-2
CASSQALDNSPLHF
>TRBJ2-7|16|TRBV7-2
CASSLDSSSSSYEQYF
>TRBJ2-3|16|TRBV7-2
CASSTKQGLAVDTQYF
>TRBJ2-7|14|TRBV5-6
CASSLSARGNEQYF
>TRBJ2-5|15|TRBV2
CASSEFSGDAKTQYF
>TRBJ1-4|15|TRBV30
CAWSVLGGRNEKLFF
>TRBJ2-3|15|TRBV7-6
CASSARGGVTDTQYF
>TRBJ1-2|15|TRBV6-1
CASSEGGRGEYGYTF
>TRBJ2-7|12|TRBV29-1
CSVGHLPNEQYF
>TRBJ2-5|13|TRBV6-5
CASRQGGEETQYF
>TRBJ1-1|14|TRBV2
CASATRRQVTEAFF